A single sample is the source of the 11 T cell receptor beta chains below, sequenced in a study of regulatory T cells in long-lasting Graves disease. Time point meaning: newly diagnosed GD, antithyroid drugs for less than 3 months. From PBMCs, RNA was extracted and then used to make the TCR library. With iRepertoire HTBI primers and Arm-PCR of CDR3 regions, TCR beta libraries were built. Via MiXCR, TCRdb re-called the multiplex PCR reads, giving one row per CDR3 protein. The sample includes about 430,000 distinct CDR3 sequences, roughly 15% of them seen just once. In addition, the sample was reused for a study of T cells in Graves' hyperthyroidism and ophthalmopathy.

This material consisted of peripheral blood mononuclear cells (PBMCs), taken at new diagnosis, from a patient treated with antithyroid drugs. These receptors came from a middle-aged woman with Graves disease.

This clonotype was recorded at least ten times. V gene TRBV30 combines with J gene TRBJ1-2; 9 bases agree with TRBD1. The V and J ends lost 0 bases and 3 bases, in that order; junction bases with no gene match: 14. Germline V gene lookup returns CDR1 GTSNPN and CDR2 SVGIG (reference sequence). This CDR3 is built from 18 residues. The CDR3 sequence: CAWSVGSWDRAGDYGYTF. The CDR3 bases are TGTGCCTGGAGTGTAGGTTCCTGGGACAGGGCAGGAGACTATGGCTACACCTTC.

As regards this clonotype: An end of the junction differs from the germline gene, which may be a read error. This chain's CDR3 is CATGDFAGGAPYNEQFF. In nucleotides, the CDR3 is TGTGCCACCGGTGATTTCGCGGGGGGGGCCCCCTACAATGAGCAGTTCTTC. The genes are TRBV24-1 and TRBJ2-1, with 9 bases matching TRBD2. Per germline, CDR1 KGHDR and CDR2 SFDVKD. CDR3 length: 17 residues.

This clonotype was seen repeatedly, ten times or more. J is TRBJ2-3 and V is TRBV29-1; TRBD1 matches at 7 bases. V gave up 4 bases and J gave up 0 bases; unmatched junction bases: 7. The CDR3 length is 15 residues. Germline V gene sequence: CDR1 SQVTM, CDR2 ANQGSEA. CDR3 residues: CSVVVTGKSTDTQYF. In DNA, the CDR3 is TGCAGCGTTGTCGTGACAGGGAAAAGCACAGATACGCAGTATTTT.

This clonotype has more than one count but fewer than ten. The chain has TRBV9 and TRBJ2-1; D is unresolved. Germline-derived CDR1 and CDR2 are SGDLS and YYNGEE. The V end was cut by 0 bases, the J end by 6 bases, with 13 bases between. The CDR3 sequence is 15 residues long. In nucleotides, the CDR3 is TGTGCCAGCAGCGTAGCTGACTTCCTTGGCAATGAGCAGTTCTTC. It specifies CASSVADFLGNEQFF.

This clonotype showed up many times. The chain recombines TRBV10-3 with TRBJ2-1; 9 positions agree with TRBD2. The CDR3 extends over 15 amino acids. Germline CDR1 is ENHRY and CDR2 is SYGVKD. Losses at the gene ends were 0 bases for V and 8 bases for J; bases not matched to a gene: 5. The CDR3 bases are TGTGCCATCAGTGAGTCTGGCGGGAGGGCCTATGAGCAGTTCTTC. This encodes CAISESGGRAYEQFF.

This clonotype was observed a few times. The chain has TRBV6-5 and TRBJ2-2; maybe TRBD2 (5 bases). The CDR3 sequence is 17 residues long. V was shortened by 2 bases and J by 1 base, with 14 bases between the two germline ends. Germline lookup yields CDR1 MNHEY and CDR2 SVGAGI. CDR3 DNA sequence: TGTGCCAGCAGTTACACGGCGAGGGAGTTGAACACCGGGGAGCTGTTTTTT. Amino acid sequence: CASSYTARELNTGELFF.

This clonotype has at least ten counts. J is TRBJ2-3 and V is TRBV7-2; maybe TRBD2 (6 bases). Trimming cost V 5 bases and J 0 bases, with 15 bases left between them. The germline gives CDR1 SGHTA, CDR2 FQGNSA. This CDR3 contains 16 residues. In nucleotides, the CDR3 is TGTGCCAGCAGCGGACCTAGCGCAACTAGCACAGATACGCAGTATTTT. Amino acids: CASSGPSATSTDTQYF.

In regard to this clonotype: This clone may be a read error of a much larger clone one base away. The chain uses TRBV27 and TRBJ2-1, with 8 bases that match TRBD2. The germline V gene encodes CDR1 MNHEY and CDR2 SMNVEV (reference sequence). CDR3 length: 16 residues. The CDR3, as DNA: TGTGCCAGCAGTTCGGGACTAGGGAGGGGGTACAATGAGCAGTCCTTC. Its translation: CASSSGLGRGYNEQSF.

This clonotype was seen at least ten times. CDR3 coding DNA: TGTGCCAGCAGCCGGGACTTCTCCTACAATGAGCAGTTCTTC. This sequence encodes CASSRDFSYNEQFF. The chain is built from TRBV7-3 and TRBJ2-1; weak D call: TRBD2 (6 bases). Trimming removed 5 bases from V and 0 bases from J, with 8 bases in between. The CDR3 sequence is 14 residues long. Germline-derived CDR1 and CDR2 are SGHTA and FQGTGA.

This clonotype appeared many times. The chain joins TRBV28 to TRBJ1-1, with 7 bases fitting TRBD1. Germline trimming cut 3 bases from V and 1 base from J; bases unmatched to any gene: 5. The CDR3 totals 15 residues. Germline CDR1 MDHEN, CDR2 SYDVKM. CDR3 residues: CASSFQGGPNTEAFF. The CDR3 coding sequence is TGTGCCAGCAGTTTTCAGGGGGGGCCGAACACTGAAGCTTTCTTT.

The genes are TRBV9 and TRBJ2-7; TRBD2 might be the D (6 bases). The CDR3 is made up of 15 amino acids. CDR1 and CDR2 from the germline V gene are SGDLS and YYNGEE. V was pared by 4 bases and J by 5 bases, with 19 bases between. This chain's CDR3 is CASSQGDGRRNEQYF. DNA for the CDR3: TGTGCCAGCAGCCAGGGCGACGGGAGAAGGAACGAGCAGTACTTC.